These 20 T cell receptor beta chains originate from one sample sequenced in a study of response to subunit inactivated influenza vaccine. TCRdb reprocessed the RT-PCR reads via MiXCR and lists one record per CDR3 protein. The sample has hundreds of thousands of distinct CDR3 sequences, 15% to 19% seen once; the top ten hold more than 9%. The source was PBMCs from blood, collected 11 to 12 days after vaccination. These receptors all stem from a middle-aged man who received an inactivated influenza vaccine.

This clonotype was recorded a few times. The V and J genes are TRBV28 and TRBJ1-2; no definite D call. Germline CDR1 MDHEN, CDR2 SYDVKM. Trimming shortened V by 3 bases and J by 4 bases, and 6 bases separated the two germline ends. The CDR3 is 12 residues long. The CDR3 here is CASSFRAYGYTF. DNA for the CDR3: TGTGCCAGCAGTTTCCGTGCCTATGGCTACACCTTC.

This rearrangement joins TRBV10-2 to TRBJ2-1; the D gene is possibly TRBD2 (7 bases). The CDR3 has 14 amino acids. CDR1 and CDR2 (germline): WSHSY, SAAADI. Trimming stripped 6 bases from V and 8 bases from J, with 17 bases between. CDR3 in amino acids: CASSLRGGPYEQFF. The CDR3 DNA sequence: TGCGCCAGCAGCCTTAGGGGGGGGCCGTATGAGCAGTTCTTC.

This clonotype was picked up many times. This chain joins TRBV28 and TRBJ2-3; the D is unclear. The CDR3 loop spans 12 amino acids. Trimming pared 1 base from V and 2 bases from J, leaving 1 base between. Germline values: CDR1 MDHEN, CDR2 SYDVKM. The CDR3 is CASSLFTDTQYF. As DNA, the CDR3 is TGTGCCAGCAGTTTATTCACAGATACGCAGTATTTT. Together with reference TRBV28 and TRBJ2-3, the CDR3 gives the full variable domain: DVKVTQSSRYLVKRTGEKVFLECVQDMDHENMFWYRQDPGLGLRLIYFSYDVKMKEKGDIPEGYSVSREKKERFSLILESASTNQTSMYLCASSLFTDTQYFGPGTRLTVL.

Here the CDR3 DNA reads TGCAGCGTTCGAGGTGTCCTAGCCAAAAACATTCAGTACTTC. As protein: CSVRGVLAKNIQYF. The V and J genes are TRBV29-1 and TRBJ2-4; D remains unclear. Germline V lookup: CDR1 SQVTM, CDR2 ANQGSEA. This CDR3 contains 14 residues. V lost 5 bases and J 0 bases, leaving 11 bases between the germline ends.

V is TRBV5-5 and J is TRBJ2-7; the match to TRBD2 covers 7 bases. CDR1 and CDR2 (germline): SGHKS, YYEKEE (reference sequence). This CDR3 contains 14 residues. The trim removed 0 bases at V and 4 bases at J, leaving 4 bases unmatched. The CDR3 sequence is CASSLAASGYEQYF. The CDR3 DNA sequence: TGTGCCAGCAGCTTGGCGGCTAGCGGTTACGAGCAGTACTTC. The variable domain in full, completed from reference TRBV5-5 and TRBJ2-7, reads DAGVTQSPTHLIKTRGQQVTLRCSPISGHKSVSWYQQVLGQGPQFIFQYYEKEERGRGNFPDRFSARQFPNYSSELNVNALLLGDSALYLCASSLAASGYEQYFGPGTRLTVT.

This clonotype appeared a few times. The chain is built from TRBV27 and TRBJ2-7, with 10 nucleotides matching TRBD2. The CDR3 length is 15 residues. Germline lookup yields CDR1 MNHEY and CDR2 SMNVEV (reference sequence). J was trimmed by 2 bases and V by 4 bases; bases with no gene match: 5. DNA of the CDR3: TGTGCCAGCAGTTCCGGGACTAGCGTTCCCTACGAGCAGTACTTC. Translating it yields CASSSGTSVPYEQYF.

A few counts support this clonotype. The V and J genes are TRBV6-1 and TRBJ1-3, with D perhaps matching TRBD1 (5 bases). CDR3 size: 17 residues. V was pared by 4 bases and J by 3 bases, with 19 bases between. Germline-derived CDR1 and CDR2 are MNHNS and SASEGT. This chain's CDR3 is CASSAYSGSLDGNTIYF. The CDR3, as DNA: TGTGCCAGCAGTGCGTACTCAGGGTCCCTTGATGGAAACACCATATATTTT.

This clonotype was counted between two and nine times. V is TRBV2 and J is TRBJ2-1; TRBD1 matches at 7 bases. The CDR3 is 14 residues long. The germline V gene encodes CDR1 SNHLY and CDR2 FYNNEI. V lost 0 bases to trimming and J lost 7 bases; unmatched junction nucleotides: 3. The CDR3 sequence is CASSEARQGNEQFF. CDR3 coding DNA: TGTGCCAGCAGTGAAGCTCGACAGGGAAATGAGCAGTTCTTC.

This clonotype was seen many times. The gene calls are TRBV28 and TRBJ2-1; 8 bases line up with TRBD2. CDR1 and CDR2 (germline): MDHEN, SYDVKM. The J segment lost 7 bases and the V segment lost 5 bases, leaving 13 bases of the junction unmatched. The CDR3 runs 16 residues. The CDR3 is CASSTPAGDLGNEQFF. CDR3 sequence (DNA): TGTGCCAGCAGTACGCCAGCGGGAGATCTCGGGAATGAGCAGTTCTTC. Looking up the rest from reference TRBV28 and TRBJ2-1 gives the full variable domain: DVKVTQSSRYLVKRTGEKVFLECVQDMDHENMFWYRQDPGLGLRLIYFSYDVKMKEKGDIPEGYSVSREKKERFSLILESASTNQTSMYLCASSTPAGDLGNEQFFGPGTRLTVL.

Points on this clonotype: The junction departs from the called germline gene at one end, perhaps through a read error. J is TRBJ2-1 and V is TRBV3-1; D is unclear. The CDR3 is made up of 18 amino acids. CDR1 is LGHDT and CDR2 is YNNKEL in the germline V gene (reference sequence). The CDR3 DNA reads as TGTGCCACCAGCCAAGAATATTCGGGCCGAAGCTCCTACAATGAGCAGTTCTTC. Protein sequence: CATSQEYSGRSSYNEQFF.

The chain links TRBV4-3 to TRBJ2-5; D gene unclear. Germline V gives CDR1 LGHNA, CDR2 YSLEER. CDR3 length equals 14 residues. The V and J ends lost 0 bases and 5 bases respectively, with 10 bases between them. DNA of the CDR3: TGCGCCAGCAGCCAAGACGCAGGTCCGGAGACCCAGTACTTC. It specifies CASSQDAGPETQYF.

The chain is built from TRBV9 and TRBJ2-7, with D unclear. V lost 0 bases to trimming and J lost 0 bases, with 7 bases between them. This CDR3 has 14 residues. CDR1 is SGDLS, CDR2 YYNGEE, per germline. CDR3 nucleotides: TGTGCCAGCAGCGTAGAAACTTCCTCCTACGAGCAGTACTTC. Protein sequence: CASSVETSSYEQYF.

This rearrangement joins TRBV4-3 to TRBJ2-7; D is possibly TRBD1 or TRBD2 (5 bases each). This CDR3 spans 14 amino acids. V was clipped by 7 bases and J by 6 bases, with 19 bases between them. CDR1 and CDR2 from the germline V gene are LGHNA and YSLEER. CDR3 protein: CASMGDGEPSEQYF. The CDR3 region has the DNA TGCGCCAGCATGGGGGACGGAGAGCCATCCGAGCAGTACTTC.

Only a few counts were recorded for this clonotype. This sequence joins TRBV24-1 and TRBJ2-3, with unresolved D. The length of the CDR3 is 15 residues. Per germline, CDR1 KGHDR and CDR2 SFDVKD. V dropped 1 base and J dropped 1 base, with 8 bases sitting between them. CDR3 coding DNA: TGTGCCACCAGTGATTTTCTAACAGGCACAGATACGCAGTATTTT. Translated, it gives CATSDFLTGTDTQYF.

This clonotype was observed a handful of times. The rearrangement links TRBV20-1 to TRBJ2-5, with TRBD2 matching 12 bases. With V trimmed by 5 bases and J by 9 bases, 10 bases remained unmatched. The CDR3 is made up of 14 amino acids. CDR1 and CDR2 from the germline V gene are DFQATT and SNEGSKA (reference sequence). DNA for the CDR3: TGCAGTGCTCTTTCCGGGACTAGCGGGTGGTCCCAGTACTTC. Translation gives CSALSGTSGWSQYF.

The CDR3 region has the DNA TGTGCCACCAGCAGTCAGAGGGACACTGAAGCTTTCTTT. Residues: CATSSQRDTEAFF. The V gene is TRBV15, the J gene TRBJ1-1; D not certain. The CDR3 runs 13 residues. V lost 3 bases, J lost 3 bases, and 8 bases lay in between. The germline gives CDR1 LNHNV, CDR2 YYDKDF (reference sequence).

The rearrangement joins TRBV5-1 to TRBJ2-7; tentatively, D is TRBD1 (6 bases). This CDR3 is 16 amino acids long. Per germline, CDR1 SGHRS and CDR2 YFSETQ. V lost 3 bases and J 3 bases, leaving 19 bases between the germline ends. CDR3 residues: CASSSTFPGHHYEQYF. As DNA, the CDR3 is TGCGCCAGCAGCTCGACGTTCCCGGGACATCACTACGAGCAGTACTTC.

The J gene is TRBJ1-3, the V gene TRBV12-3 or TRBV12-4, with D perhaps matching TRBD1 (5 bases). V dropped 6 bases and J dropped 7 bases, with 16 bases sitting between them. The CDR3 contains 14 residues. The CDR3 loop is CASRSGTARNTIYF. The CDR3 region has the DNA TGTGCCAGCAGATCCGGGACCGCCCGGAACACCATATATTTT.

V gene TRBV12-3 or TRBV12-4 combines with J gene TRBJ2-1, with 9 bases lining up with TRBD2. The trim removed 4 bases at V and 6 bases at J, leaving 7 bases unmatched. CDR3 length: 15 amino acids. The CDR3, as DNA: TGTGCCAGCAGTTCCGCCTCTAGCGGGACCAATGAGCAGTTCTTC. Its protein product is CASSSASSGTNEQFF.

In its sample, this clonotype was seen many times. The rearrangement links TRBV5-1 to TRBJ1-2; maybe TRBD1 (6 bases). CDR3 length: 14 amino acids. Trimming removed 0 bases from V and 6 bases from J, with 12 bases in between. Germline V gene sequence: CDR1 SGHRS, CDR2 YFSETQ. For the CDR3, the DNA is TGCGCCAGCAGCTTGGATGCAGGGACAAATGGCTACACCTTC. This encodes CASSLDAGTNGYTF.